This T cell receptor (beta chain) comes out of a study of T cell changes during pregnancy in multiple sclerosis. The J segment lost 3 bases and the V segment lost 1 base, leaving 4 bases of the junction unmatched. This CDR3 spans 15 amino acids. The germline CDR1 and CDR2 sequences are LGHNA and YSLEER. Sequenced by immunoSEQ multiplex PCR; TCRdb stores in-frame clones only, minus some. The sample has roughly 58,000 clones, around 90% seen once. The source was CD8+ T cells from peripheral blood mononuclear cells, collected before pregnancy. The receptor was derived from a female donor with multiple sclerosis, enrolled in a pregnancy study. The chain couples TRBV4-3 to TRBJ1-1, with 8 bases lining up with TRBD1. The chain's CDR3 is CASSQGRGPYTEAFF. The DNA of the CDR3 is TGCGCCAGCAGCCAAGGCAGGGGGCCTTACACTGAAGCTTTCTTT.